Below are 6 T cell receptor beta chains sequenced from a single sample in a study of blood T cell repertoires in COVID-19. TCRdb's table, derived via immunoSEQ multiplex PCR, lists solely in-frame clones and lacks some. The sample includes hundreds of thousands of clones, about four fifths seen only once; the top ten take more than 7%. Sequencing input: peripheral blood. These receptors were obtained from a man aged 80 or over with acute or convalescent COVID-19.

This rearrangement joins TRBV7-2 to TRBJ1-4, with a weak D call TRBD1 (5 bases). The germline gives CDR1 SGHTA, CDR2 FQGNSA. This CDR3 spans 15 amino acids. Trimming removed 1 base from V and 4 bases from J, with 10 bases in between. DNA for the CDR3: TGTGCCAGCAGCTTAGAGGGACTGAGTAATGAAAAACTGTTTTTT. It encodes CASSLEGLSNEKLFF.

V is TRBV10-3 and J is TRBJ2-1, with TRBD2 identical over 7 bases. This CDR3 is built from 12 residues. Germline V gives CDR1 ENHRY, CDR2 SYGVKD. J was trimmed by 5 bases and V by 8 bases; bases with no gene match: 3. The CDR3 loop is CAIGTNNNEQFF. The CDR3 bases are TGTGCCATCGGGACTAACAACAATGAGCAGTTCTTC.

The chain recombines TRBV19 with TRBJ1-3; D unresolved. CDR3 size: 15 residues. V dropped 5 bases and J dropped 0 bases, with 11 bases sitting between them. Germline CDR1 reads LNHDA; CDR2 reads SQIVND (reference sequence). In DNA form, the CDR3 reads TGTGCCAGTAGTCTTTCTCCGAGCTCTGGAAACACCATATATTTT. Its protein product is CASSLSPSSGNTIYF.

This chain uses TRBV18 with TRBJ1-4, with a possible D match to TRBD1 (5 bases). Germline-derived CDR1 and CDR2 are KGHSH and LQKENI. V was cut by 1 base and J by 8 bases, with 11 bases left in between. CDR3 length: 14 amino acids. CDR3 protein: CASSPQGMEEKLFF. CDR3 bases: TGTGCCAGCTCACCACAGGGGATGGAAGAAAAACTGTTTTTT.

This chain connects TRBV7-3 to TRBJ2-3; D possibly corresponds to TRBD1 (5 bases). This CDR3 is 15 amino acids long. Trimming took 1 base from V and 2 from J, leaving 10 bases between them. CDR1 SGHTA and CDR2 FQGTGA come from the germline V gene. The CDR3 DNA reads as TGTGCCAGCAGCTTAAATCTAGGGGTCACAGATACGCAGTATTTT. This encodes CASSLNLGVTDTQYF. The full variable domain, completed using reference TRBV7-3 and TRBJ2-3, is GAGVSQTPSNKVTEKGKYVELRCDPISGHTALYWYRQSLGQGPEFLIYFQGTGAADDSGLPNDRFFAVRPEGSVSTLKIQRTERGDSAVYLCASSLNLGVTDTQYFGPGTRLTVL.

This clone appeared once. The J gene is TRBJ2-7, the V gene TRBV18; D is ambiguous. Germline CDR1 KGHSH, CDR2 LQKENI. Deletions cut 3 bases from V and 0 bases from J, with 6 bases between. The CDR3 contains 13 residues. The CDR3 nucleotides are TGTGCCAGCTCACCGAACACCTCCTACGAGCAGTACTTC. Its protein product is CASSPNTSYEQYF.